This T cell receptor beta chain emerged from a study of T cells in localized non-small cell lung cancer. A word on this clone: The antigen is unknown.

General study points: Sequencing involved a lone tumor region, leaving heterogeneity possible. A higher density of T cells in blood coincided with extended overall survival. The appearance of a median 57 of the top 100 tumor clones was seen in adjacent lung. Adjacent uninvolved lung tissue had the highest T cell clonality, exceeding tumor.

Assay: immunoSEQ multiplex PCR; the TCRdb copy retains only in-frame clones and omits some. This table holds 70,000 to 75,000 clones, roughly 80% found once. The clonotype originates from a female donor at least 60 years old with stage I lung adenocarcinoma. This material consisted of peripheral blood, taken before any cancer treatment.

The CDR3 nucleotides are TGTGCCAGCAGTCCAAGGACAGGGGGCAGCGAGCAGTACTTC. This encodes CASSPRTGGSEQYF. V and J are TRBV28 and TRBJ2-7, with TRBD1 matching over 11 bases. The CDR3 is 14 residues long. From germline, CDR1 is MDHEN and CDR2 SYDVKM. V lost 5 bases and J lost 6; bases outside the gene matches: 6.